The text below deals with one T cell receptor (beta chain). The data are from a study of blood T cell repertoires in COVID-19. Only in-frame clones appear in the TCRdb table, and some are missing; sequencing was by immunoSEQ multiplex PCR. The sample has tens of thousands of clones, approximately 80% seen once. V lost 1 base, J lost 1 base, and 13 bases lay in between. The CDR3 is made up of 16 amino acids. Germline-derived CDR1 and CDR2 are LNHDA and SQIVND (reference sequence). Sequencing was performed on peripheral blood. This clonotype originated in a human donor in a cohort sampled during active COVID-19. The chain links TRBV19 to TRBJ1-1; D possibly corresponds to TRBD1 (5 bases). The CDR3 sequence is CASSIVGQGRNTEAFF. CDR3 nucleotides: TGTGCCAGTAGTATAGTGGGGCAGGGCAGGAACACTGAAGCTTTCTTT. Complete variable domain (other parts from reference TRBV19 and TRBJ1-1): DGGITQSPKYLFRKEGQNVTLSCEQNLNHDAMYWYRQDPGQGLRLIYYSQIVNDFQKGDIAEGYSVSREKKESFPLTVTSAQKNPTAFYLCASSIVGQGRNTEAFFGQGTRLTVV.